Ten or more counts support the clone carrying this TCR beta chain. The data were obtained in a study of T cell repertoires in cytomegalovirus infection. Study summary: Based on public TCR beta signatures, there were indications of CMV infection and of a matching HLA type.

TCRdb redid the calling of the reads with MiXCR, one entry per CDR3 protein. The table includes 400,000 to 550,000 distinct CDR3 sequences, 11% detected once. The CDR3 consists of 13 residues. V was clipped by 6 bases and J by 6 bases, with 14 bases between them. Germline CDR1 and CDR2: LNHDA and SQIVND (reference sequence). The genes are TRBV19 and TRBJ1-2, with a weak D call TRBD1 (5 bases). The source is a human donor in good health (CMV status not recorded). Some clones in this sample may be carry-over from other donors' samples. The sequenced sample was PBMCs. CDR3 in amino acids: CASSRGRGDGYTF. The CDR3 bases are TGTGCCAGTAGCCGCGGGCGAGGGGATGGCTACACCTTC.